Each of the 27 T cell receptor beta chains below was sequenced from the same sample in a study of blood T cells in healthy people across ages. Using a J-beta primer mix together with a sample-barcoded 5' primer, a second PCR was run for about 6 to 12 cycles. MiXCR, run by TCRdb on the 5' RACE reads, gives a single entry per CDR3 protein. The repertoire consists of about 1,400,000 distinct CDR3 sequences, with 55% to 75% occurring once and the leading ten covering approximately 7%. Sequencing input: blood. These TCRs come from a man younger than 30 in good health.

The CDR3 DNA sequence: TGTGCCAGCAGCTCGACGGCGGCAGATACGCAGTATTTT. It specifies CASSSTAADTQYF. This chain joins TRBV11-2 and TRBJ2-3; D unresolved. CDR1 and CDR2 from the germline V gene are SGHAT and FQNNGV. This CDR3 has 13 residues. The V and J ends lost 4 bases and 4 bases respectively, with 9 bases between them.

This clonotype was counted only a few times. This sequence joins TRBV5-1 and TRBJ2-6, with 8 bases that match TRBD2. The CDR3 covers 16 residues. Unmatched junction bases numbered 3, after V lost 4 bases and J lost 0 bases. Germline CDR1 SGHRS, CDR2 YFSETQ. CDR3 in amino acids: CASSSGGASGANVLTF. Written as DNA, the CDR3 is TGCGCCAGCAGCAGCGGGGGAGCCTCTGGGGCCAACGTCCTGACTTTC.

The rearrangement uses TRBV6-1 and TRBJ2-5; tentative D call: TRBD1 (7 bases). Gene TRBJ2-7 matches the end of the DNA better, so the J call may be wrong. Germline V gene lookup returns CDR1 MNHNS and CDR2 SASEGT. The CDR3 runs to 15 residues. The CDR3 protein is CASSEEGQQNYEQYF. The CDR3, as DNA: TGTGCCAGCAGTGAGGAGGGACAGCAGAACTACGAGCAGTACTTC.

The chain links TRBV12-3 or TRBV12-4 to TRBJ2-7, with 10 bases fitting TRBD1. This CDR3 comprises 15 residues. The trim removed 6 bases at V and 4 bases at J, leaving 9 bases unmatched. The CDR3 protein is CASRPATGGRYEQYF. The CDR3 region has the DNA TGTGCCAGCAGGCCCGCGACAGGGGGCCGGTACGAGCAGTACTTC.

The V gene is TRBV2, the J gene TRBJ1-2; TRBD1 might be the D (5 bases). The length of the CDR3 is 15 residues. Germline lookup yields CDR1 SNHLY and CDR2 FYNNEI. Trimming pared 5 bases from V and 2 bases from J, leaving 15 bases between. This chain's CDR3 is CASSIELDNNYGYTF. The CDR3 region has the DNA TGTGCCAGCAGTATCGAACTGGACAACAACTATGGCTACACCTTC.

This clonotype was counted a single time. The J gene is TRBJ2-7, the V gene TRBV6-2 or TRBV6-3; D is perhaps TRBD2 (6 bases). The CDR3 totals 15 residues. The V end lost 7 bases, the J end lost 2 bases, and 18 bases lay between the germline ends. Germline values: CDR1 MNHEY, CDR2 SVGEGT. CDR3 in DNA: TGTGCCAGCAACCCTTATGGGGGGTTTACCTACGAGCAGTACTTC. Protein: CASNPYGGFTYEQYF.

In its sample, this clonotype was seen once. This sequence joins TRBV4-1 and TRBJ2-4; the match to TRBD2 covers 9 bases. The trim removed 0 bases at V and 13 bases at J, leaving 10 bases unmatched. This CDR3 has 15 residues. In germline, CDR1 is MGHRA, CDR2 YSYEKL. CDR3 region: CASSQDAAGGREQYF. In nucleotides, the CDR3 is TGCGCCAGCAGCCAAGATGCCGCGGGGGGGAGAGAGCAGTACTTC.

The rearrangement links TRBV5-6 to TRBJ1-2; D may be TRBD1 (5 bases). In germline, CDR1 is SGHDT, CDR2 YYEEEE. The CDR3 is 14 amino acids. The ends were cut back, 1 base at V and 4 bases at J, with 11 bases in the middle. In nucleotides, the CDR3 is TGTGCCAGCAGCTTGCAGGGAAACTTCTATGGCTACACCTTC. This encodes CASSLQGNFYGYTF.

The V call is TRBV5-1, the J call TRBJ2-5; D unclear. Deletions cut 4 bases from V and 5 bases from J, with 15 bases between. The CDR3 sequence is 14 residues long. Germline V gives CDR1 SGHRS, CDR2 YFSETQ. The CDR3 nucleotides read TGCGCCAGCAGCAGGGATAAGACCGGGGAGACCCAGTACTTC. Translation gives CASSRDKTGETQYF.

The rearrangement joins TRBV20-1 to TRBJ2-5, with D possibly matching TRBD2 (6 bases). The germline V gene encodes CDR1 DFQATT and CDR2 SNEGSKA (reference sequence). Between the trimmed V and J ends, which lost 3 bases and 13 bases, there was a span of 24 bases. The CDR3 is 14 amino acids. The CDR3 region has the DNA TGCAGTGCTAGGTTGGAGGGGACTCTTTCCCCGTGGTACTTC. The encoded protein is CSARLEGTLSPWYF.

This chain links TRBV6-2 or TRBV6-3 with TRBJ2-3, with D perhaps TRBD1 (5 bases). CDR1 MNHEY and CDR2 SVGEGT come from the germline V gene. This CDR3 contains 15 residues. Trimming pared 4 bases from V and 2 bases from J, leaving 13 bases between. This CDR3 is CASSSDRTTTDTQYF. CDR3 DNA sequence: TGTGCCAGCAGTTCCGACAGAACCACCACAGATACGCAGTATTTT.

The V call is TRBV29-1, the J call TRBJ1-1; TRBD1 matches at 10 bases. V gave up 6 bases and J gave up 3 bases; unmatched junction bases: 10. Germline lookup yields CDR1 SQVTM and CDR2 ANQGSEA. The CDR3 is made up of 15 amino acids. CDR3 protein: CSVGGTGEVYTEAFF. The DNA of the CDR3 is TGCAGCGTGGGGGGGACAGGGGAGGTGTACACTGAAGCTTTCTTT. The full variable domain, with the rest looked up from reference TRBV29-1 and TRBJ1-1, is SAVISQKPSRDICQRGTSLTIQCQVDSQVTMMFWYRQQPGQSLTLIATANQGSEATYESGFVIDKFPISRPNLTFSTLTVSNMSPEDSSIYLCSVGGTGEVYTEAFFGQGTRLTVV.

This clonotype was found once. The J gene is TRBJ2-3, the V gene TRBV5-1, with D possibly being TRBD2 (5 bases). CDR3 length equals 16 residues. V lost 3 bases and J lost 3, with 17 bases in between. Germline V gene sequence: CDR1 SGHRS, CDR2 YFSETQ. The CDR3 region is CASSSEPDSSTDTQYF. The CDR3 DNA is TGCGCCAGCAGCTCCGAGCCGGACTCATCGACAGATACGCAGTATTTT.

The chain couples TRBV27 to TRBJ2-1; TRBD1 matches 10 bases. With 7 bases clipped from V and 6 bases from J, the junction kept 9 bases outside the gene matches. Looked up from germline, CDR1 is MNHEY and CDR2 is SMNVEV (reference sequence). This CDR3 is 15 amino acids long. This CDR3 reads CASTIDRGRFNEQFF. CDR3 bases: TGTGCCAGCACAATCGACAGGGGGCGTTTCAATGAGCAGTTCTTC.

This clonotype was seen once. This sequence joins TRBV27 and TRBJ2-3; unclear D gene. V was clipped by 7 bases and J by 1 base, with 9 bases between them. Per the germline V gene, CDR1 is MNHEY and CDR2 is SMNVEV (reference sequence). The CDR3 loop spans 13 amino acids. CDR3 sequence: CASIRQGTDTQYF. In nucleotides, the CDR3 is TGTGCCAGCATCCGCCAGGGCACAGATACGCAGTATTTT.

This clonotype was picked up many times. The chain carries TRBV29-1 and TRBJ2-6; D is undetermined. The CDR3 contains 11 residues. V was pared by 5 bases and J by 4 bases, with 3 bases between. The germline gives CDR1 SQVTM, CDR2 ANQGSEA. The CDR3 is CSVSGANVLTF. The CDR3 coding sequence is TGCAGCGTTTCCGGGGCCAACGTCCTGACTTTC.

This clonotype came up a few times. This chain uses TRBV7-6 with TRBJ2-1; D uncertain. CDR1 and CDR2 from the germline V gene are SGHVS and FNYEAQ. This CDR3 comprises 14 residues. V dropped 1 base and J dropped 6 bases, with 10 bases sitting between them. CDR3 bases: TGTGCCAGCAGCTTAGGAGAAGCTGGCAATGAGCAGTTCTTC. It codes for CASSLGEAGNEQFF.

A few counts support this clonotype. The chain recombines TRBV27 with TRBJ2-5; D is unclear. V was pared by 3 bases and J by 5 bases, with 10 bases between. In germline, CDR1 is MNHEY, CDR2 SMNVEV (reference sequence). The CDR3 contains 13 residues. The CDR3 coding sequence is TGTGCCAGCAGTTTCATGGGTGGTGAGACCCAGTACTTC. Translated, it gives CASSFMGGETQYF.

This clonotype has only a few counts. The chain carries TRBV4-2 and TRBJ2-5, with D possibly TRBD1 on 6 matching bases. Germline lookup yields CDR1 LGHNA and CDR2 YNFKEQ. The CDR3 contains 15 residues. The germline V and J ends were trimmed by 4 bases and 2 bases, with 14 bases remaining between them. The CDR3, as DNA: TGTGCCAGCAGCCCAGTACTAGGGGGACAAGAGACCCAGTACTTC. Protein product: CASSPVLGGQETQYF.

The rearrangement uses TRBV2 and TRBJ2-6; D possibly corresponds to TRBD1 (5 bases). The V end was cut by 4 bases, the J end by 2 bases, with 9 bases between. Germline V lookup: CDR1 SNHLY, CDR2 FYNNEI. The CDR3 is made up of 15 amino acids. CDR3 DNA: TGTGCCAGCAGTGTCAGGGTCGCTGGGGCCAACGTCCTGACTTTC. Translating gives CASSVRVAGANVLTF.

This clonotype was picked up a small number of times. The chain uses TRBV7-9 and TRBJ2-5, with a possible D match to TRBD1 (6 bases). From germline, CDR1 is SEHNR and CDR2 FQNEAQ (reference sequence). V shed 5 bases and J shed 4 bases, with 11 bases lying between them. The CDR3 spans 13 residues. Here the CDR3 DNA reads TGTGCCAGCAGCCCCGGACAGTTAGAGACCCAGTACTTC. It codes for CASSPGQLETQYF. The whole variable domain, remainder taken from reference TRBV7-9 and TRBJ2-5, is DTGVSQNPRHKITKRGQNVTFRCDPISEHNRLYWYRQTLGQGPEFLTYFQNEAQLEKSRLLSDRFSAERPKGSFSTLEIQRTEQGDSAMYLCASSPGQLETQYFGPGTRLLVL.

The rearrangement uses TRBV12-3 or TRBV12-4 and TRBJ2-3, with a weak D call TRBD1 (6 bases). V was trimmed by 3 bases and J by 4 bases, leaving 32 bases between them. The CDR3 has 21 amino acids. The CDR3 loop is CASSFWSDRGRVGYRADTQYF. The CDR3 coding sequence is TGTGCCAGCAGTTTTTGGTCGGACAGAGGGAGAGTCGGTTATCGGGCAGATACGCAGTATTTT.

There are a few counts of this clonotype. The chain uses TRBV27 and TRBJ1-2; D not resolved. Trimming stripped 0 bases from V and 5 bases from J, with 7 bases between. This CDR3 is 13 amino acids long. Germline V gives CDR1 MNHEY, CDR2 SMNVEV (reference sequence). The CDR3 region has the DNA TGTGCCAGCAGTTTATCGCCCGTTTATGGCTACACCTTC. Translated: CASSLSPVYGYTF.

V gene TRBV6-1 combines with J gene TRBJ2-4, with a possible D match to TRBD1 (5 bases). CDR3 length: 17 amino acids. V lost 7 bases to trimming and J lost 1 base, with 20 bases between them. Germline assignment: CDR1 MNHNS and CDR2 SASEGT. Here the CDR3 reads CASTPVGLGRAKNIQYF. The CDR3 DNA sequence: TGTGCCAGCACCCCGGTGGGGCTAGGAAGGGCCAAAAACATTCAGTACTTC.

J is TRBJ2-7 and V is TRBV27; possible D gene TRBD2, 5 bases. CDR3 length equals 15 residues. Per germline, CDR1 MNHEY and CDR2 SMNVEV (reference sequence). V was trimmed by 4 bases and J by 0 bases, leaving 13 bases between them. CDR3 residues: CASSWTPLSSYEQYF. The DNA for the CDR3 is TGTGCCAGCAGTTGGACTCCCCTCAGCTCCTACGAGCAGTACTTC.

The chain recombines TRBV4-1 with TRBJ1-5; no clear D gene. This CDR3 comprises 14 residues. The germline V gene encodes CDR1 MGHRA and CDR2 YSYEKL. Trimming cost V 4 bases and J 6 bases, with 13 bases left between them. The CDR3 DNA reads as TGCGCCAGCAGCCTAGAACCTGACGTTCAGCCCCAGCATTTT. This encodes CASSLEPDVQPQHF.

The chain couples TRBV7-2 to TRBJ1-6; the D is unclear. CDR3 size: 15 residues. V dropped 5 bases and J dropped 0 bases, with 8 bases sitting between them. Germline V gene lookup returns CDR1 SGHTA and CDR2 FQGNSA. DNA for the CDR3: TGTGCCAGCAGCCGTGTTAACTCCTATAATTCACCCCTCCACTTT. Its protein is CASSRVNSYNSPLHF.